A few counts support the clone carrying this T cell receptor (beta chain). This record comes from a study of blood T cells in healthy people across ages. Primed by a sample-barcoded 5' primer and a J-beta primer mix, a second PCR proceeded for about 6 to 11 cycles. TCRdb used MiXCR to reprocess the 5' RACE reads, holding one entry per CDR3 protein. There are 550,000 to 700,000 distinct CDR3 sequences in the sample; 27% occur only once, and approximately 17% lies in the top ten. This sequence originates from a woman in her 70s in good health. The specimen was blood.

Here the CDR3 DNA reads TGTGCCAGCAGCACCGGGACAGAAACTTTCCTGCTACGGGCCTACGAGCAGTACTTC. It codes for CASSTGTETFLLRAYEQYF. The genes are TRBV7-2 and TRBJ2-7; the match to TRBD1 covers 7 bases. CDR3 size: 19 residues. V trimming: 5 bases; J trimming: 2 bases; junction bases outside the gene matches: 21. Looked up from germline, CDR1 is SGHTA and CDR2 is FQGNSA.